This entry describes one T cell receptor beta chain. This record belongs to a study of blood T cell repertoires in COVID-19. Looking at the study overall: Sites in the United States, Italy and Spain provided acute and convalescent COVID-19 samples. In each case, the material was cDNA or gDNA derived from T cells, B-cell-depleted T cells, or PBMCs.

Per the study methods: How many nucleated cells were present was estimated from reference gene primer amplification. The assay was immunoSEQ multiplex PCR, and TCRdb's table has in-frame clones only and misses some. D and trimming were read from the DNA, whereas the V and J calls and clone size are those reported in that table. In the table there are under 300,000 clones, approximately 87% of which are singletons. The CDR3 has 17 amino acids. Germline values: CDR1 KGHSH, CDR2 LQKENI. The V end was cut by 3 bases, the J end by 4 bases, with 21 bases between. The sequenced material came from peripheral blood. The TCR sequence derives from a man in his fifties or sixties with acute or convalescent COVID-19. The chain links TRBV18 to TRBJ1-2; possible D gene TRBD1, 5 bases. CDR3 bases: TGTGCCAGCTCACCGCTATTAACGGGGGAATCTGGCTATGGCTACACCTTC. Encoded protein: CASSPLLTGESGYGYTF.